This TCR beta chain originates from a study of blood T cell repertoires in COVID-19. The CDR3 covers 14 residues. Trimming took off 2 bases at V and 3 bases at J, with 10 bases between the two ends. CDR1 is WSHSY, CDR2 SAAADI, per germline. Profiling relied on immunoSEQ multiplex PCR, and the TCRdb table lists in-frame clones only, not all of them. The profile shows some 250,000 clones, approximately 85% of them singletons. The receptor's source is a woman aged 50 to 65 who had recovered from COVID-19. The rearrangement uses TRBV10-2 and TRBJ2-5, with unresolved D. The specimen sequenced was PBMCs or T cells enriched from blood (not recorded which). The chain's CDR3 is CASSERGGKETQYF. The CDR3 DNA sequence: TGCGCCAGCAGTGAGAGAGGCGGCAAAGAGACCCAGTACTTC.